Following are 28 T cell receptor beta chains from one sample sequenced in a study of shared clonotypes between healthy human individuals. CD45RO-negative CD8 cells positively selected for CCR7 made up the naive population, which excluded terminally differentiated effector memory CD45RA+ cells. TCRdb keeps only in-frame clones here, not all; method: immunoSEQ multiplex PCR. The sample has approximately 1.9 million clones, just under 95% seen once. Sequenced input: naive CD8+ T cells from PBMCs. These receptor sequences come from a man younger than 35 in good health. Some clones in this sample may be carry-over from other donors' samples.

This rearrangement joins TRBV5-1 to TRBJ2-1, with 10 bases lining up with TRBD2. The length of the CDR3 is 15 residues. CDR1 is SGHRS and CDR2 is YFSETQ in the germline V gene. V shed 1 base and J 4 bases; nucleotides not matched to a gene: 2. CDR3 bases: TGCGCCAGCAGCTTGAGGACTAGCGGATACAATGAGCAGTTCTTC. Amino acid sequence: CASSLRTSGYNEQFF.

The chain has TRBV28 and TRBJ1-5; 10 bases match TRBD1. The J segment lost 6 bases and the V segment lost 7 bases, leaving 6 bases of the junction unmatched. The CDR3 consists of 14 residues. CDR1 and CDR2 (germline): MDHEN, SYDVKM. The CDR3 protein is CASTRGQGGQPQHF. CDR3 DNA sequence: TGTGCCAGCACTAGAGGACAGGGGGGTCAGCCCCAGCATTTT.

This chain uses TRBV6-6 with TRBJ2-7; D may match TRBD1 or TRBD2 (5 bases each). CDR1 is MNHNY and CDR2 is SVGAGI in the germline V gene (reference sequence). The CDR3 contains 15 residues. Trimming took 5 bases from V and 2 from J, leaving 16 bases between them. The CDR3 DNA sequence: TGTGCCAGCAGTCCCCGGGGCCCGAAAGCCTACGAGCAGTACTTC. This codes for CASSPRGPKAYEQYF.

V is TRBV4-1 and J is TRBJ1-6; perhaps TRBD1 as D (5 bases). Germline V gene sequence: CDR1 MGHRA, CDR2 YSYEKL. Trimming cost V 1 base and J 5 bases, with 9 bases left between them. This CDR3 spans 15 amino acids. CDR3 loop: CASSQAGRNNSPLHF. The CDR3 region has the DNA TGCGCCAGCAGCCAAGCGGGACGGAATAATTCACCCCTCCACTTT.

The V gene is TRBV2, the J gene TRBJ1-3, with TRBD1 matching over 7 bases. CDR3 length: 14 amino acids. Germline V lookup: CDR1 SNHLY, CDR2 FYNNEI. Unmatched junction bases numbered 3, after V lost 6 bases and J lost 1 base. The CDR3 region has the DNA TGTGCCAGCAGGCAGACAGGGTCTGGAAACACCATATATTTT. This gives the protein CASRQTGSGNTIYF.

This chain connects TRBV29-1 to TRBJ1-1; no firm D call. Trimming left V 6 bases short and J 0 bases short, with 17 bases between. Germline V CDR1 and CDR2: SQVTM, ANQGSEA. The CDR3 length is 15 residues. The DNA for the CDR3 is TGCAGCGTAGCTGACGGACGGCTAATGAACACTGAAGCTTTCTTT. Its protein is CSVADGRLMNTEAFF.

This chain connects TRBV9 to TRBJ2-7; D is possibly TRBD1 or TRBD2 (5 bases each). Germline V CDR1 and CDR2: SGDLS, YYNGEE. The CDR3 has 14 residues. V was shortened by 0 bases and J by 6 bases, with 13 bases between the two germline ends. CDR3 nucleotide sequence: TGTGCCAGCAGCGTAGGGGCAGGGAGAGGCGAGCAGTACTTC. Amino acids: CASSVGAGRGEQYF.

The chain links TRBV9 to TRBJ2-7; TRBD1 or TRBD2 may be the D gene (5 bases each). Trimming left V 3 bases short and J 0 bases short, with 10 bases between. CDR1 and CDR2 (germline): SGDLS, YYNGEE. The length of the CDR3 is 14 residues. The CDR3 DNA reads as TGTGCCAGCAGCGGGGGACGGTTCTCCTACGAGCAGTACTTC. It codes for CASSGGRFSYEQYF.

In this sample, this clone turned up once. J is TRBJ2-2 and V is TRBV27; 11 bases are shared with TRBD2. CDR3 length: 18 residues. V was pared by 5 bases and J by 2 bases, with 10 bases of the junction left unmatched. CDR1 MNHEY and CDR2 SMNVEV come from the germline V gene (reference sequence). The CDR3 DNA is TGTGCCAGCAGTCCTCACCCGGGACTAGCGGAAAACACCGGGGAGCTGTTTTTT. Its translation: CASSPHPGLAENTGELFF.

V and J are TRBV30 and TRBJ1-3, with a tentative D call TRBD1 (5 bases). Trimming removed 0 bases at V and 0 bases at J, with 9 bases between. Germline CDR1 and CDR2: GTSNPN and SVGIG (reference sequence). This CDR3 contains 15 residues. The CDR3 DNA reads as TGTGCCTGGAGTGTACCGGGGCACTCTGGAAACACCATATATTTT. This translates into CAWSVPGHSGNTIYF.

As DNA, the CDR3 is TGCAGTGCTCGGAAAATGGGAGAGCAGTACTTC. Translated, it gives CSARKMGEQYF. V is TRBV20-1 and J is TRBJ2-7; no firm D call. Trimming removed 5 bases at V and 7 bases at J, with 12 bases between. The CDR3 runs to 11 residues. Germline assignment: CDR1 DFQATT and CDR2 SNEGSKA (reference sequence).

The CDR3 coding sequence is TGTGCCAGCAGTCCTCGCACAGGGTGGTATCAGCCCCAGCATTTT. It is translated as CASSPRTGWYQPQHF. The chain links TRBV27 to TRBJ1-5; a possible D gene is TRBD1 (6 bases). Germline assignment: CDR1 MNHEY and CDR2 SMNVEV (reference sequence). This CDR3 has 15 amino acids. Trimming took 5 bases from V and 5 from J, leaving 16 bases between them.

This sequence joins TRBV6-1 and TRBJ2-7, with D hard to call. CDR3 size: 15 residues. The germline V and J ends were trimmed by 1 base and 3 bases, with 13 bases remaining between them. The germline V gene has CDR1 MNHNS and CDR2 SASEGT. DNA of the CDR3: TGTGCCAGCAGTGAAGAGTCCAGTGAACTCTACGAGCAGTACTTC. Encoded protein: CASSEESSELYEQYF.

Concerning this clone itself: Within the sample, other DNA sequences also encode this same CDR3. This chain links TRBV5-1 with TRBJ2-7, with unresolved D. The V gene lost 2 bases and the J gene lost 4 bases, with 4 bases spanning the gap. From germline, CDR1 is SGHRS and CDR2 YFSETQ. CDR3 size: 11 residues. The CDR3 bases are TGCGCCAGCAGCTTAGGTTACGAGCAGTACTTC. Encoded protein: CASSLGYEQYF.

The chain joins TRBV2 to TRBJ1-1; 7 bases fit TRBD1. V shed 7 bases and J 4 bases; nucleotides not matched to a gene: 12. Germline CDR1 SNHLY, CDR2 FYNNEI. The CDR3 consists of 15 residues. DNA of the CDR3: TGTGCCAGCACCATTCGACAGGGAAGGACCACTGAAGCTTTCTTT. Translation gives CASTIRQGRTTEAFF.

The chain couples TRBV5-1 to TRBJ2-1; tentatively, D is TRBD1 (6 bases). The germline V gene encodes CDR1 SGHRS and CDR2 YFSETQ. The V end was cut by 6 bases, the J end by 6 bases, with 19 bases between. The CDR3 is 15 amino acids. The CDR3 DNA reads TGCGCCAGCACTCTATACAGGGAAAAAGGCAATGAGCAGTTCTTC. Protein sequence: CASTLYREKGNEQFF.

The J gene is TRBJ2-7, the V gene TRBV11-2; 7 bases fit TRBD2. This CDR3 has 14 amino acids. Trimming took 0 bases from V and 2 from J; bases not matched to a gene: 1. Per the germline V gene, CDR1 is SGHAT and CDR2 is FQNNGV. The CDR3 is CASSLEGLAYEQYF. The CDR3 bases are TGTGCCAGCAGCTTAGAAGGACTAGCCTACGAGCAGTACTTC.

The chain has TRBV28 and TRBJ2-3, with D unclear. This CDR3 region has 17 residues. CDR1 MDHEN and CDR2 SYDVKM come from the germline V gene. Trimming pared 3 bases from V and 2 bases from J, leaving 18 bases between. The CDR3 loop is CASSFTYVVGNTDTQYF. CDR3 DNA: TGTGCCAGCAGTTTCACGTATGTGGTGGGGAACACAGATACGCAGTATTTT.

The J gene is TRBJ1-5, the V gene TRBV27; no clear D gene. The CDR3 spans 13 residues. Germline CDR1 MNHEY, CDR2 SMNVEV (reference sequence). V lost 6 bases to trimming and J lost 7 bases, with 13 bases between them. The CDR3 sequence: CASRPRGLQPQHF. The CDR3 DNA follows: TGTGCCAGCAGACCACGAGGATTACAGCCCCAGCATTTT.

This chain joins TRBV11-2 and TRBJ2-7; D uncertain. Trimming took 2 bases from V and 3 from J, leaving 17 bases between them. Germline-derived CDR1 and CDR2 are SGHAT and FQNNGV. The CDR3 sequence is 16 residues long. CDR3 region: CASSLSLEMGFYEQYF. The CDR3 DNA is TGTGCCAGCAGCTTATCCCTCGAGATGGGTTTCTACGAGCAGTACTTC.

The chain links TRBV27 to TRBJ1-5; D call uncertain. Germline values: CDR1 MNHEY, CDR2 SMNVEV (reference sequence). V dropped 6 bases and J dropped 5 bases, with 20 bases sitting between them. The CDR3 has 16 residues. The CDR3 sequence: CASSPSHGEVDQPQHF. Written as DNA, the CDR3 is TGTGCCAGCAGCCCCAGTCACGGGGAGGTCGATCAGCCCCAGCATTTT.

The rearrangement uses TRBV29-1 and TRBJ2-2; TRBD1 matches 9 bases. Trimming took 4 bases from V and 3 from J; bases not matched to a gene: 9. The germline V gene encodes CDR1 SQVTM and CDR2 ANQGSEA. This CDR3 region has 16 residues. CDR3 DNA: TGCAGCGTTGTTGAGGCTGGACAGGGGCACACCGGGGAGCTGTTTTTT. This codes for CSVVEAGQGHTGELFF.

The gene calls are TRBV4-3 and TRBJ2-3; 14 positions agree with TRBD2. Per germline, CDR1 LGHNA and CDR2 YSLEER. Germline trimming cut 0 bases from V and 6 bases from J; bases unmatched to any gene: 5. The CDR3 has 17 amino acids. The CDR3 DNA sequence: TGCGCCAGCAGCCAAGACGGACTAGCGGGAGGCAGGGATACGCAGTATTTT. Translated: CASSQDGLAGGRDTQYF.

This chain joins TRBV28 and TRBJ2-7, with 8 bases aligning to TRBD2. Per germline, CDR1 MDHEN and CDR2 SYDVKM. The length of the CDR3 is 20 residues. The ends lost 4 bases at V and 5 bases at J; junction bases unmatched: 25. This chain's CDR3 is CASSSPWVSPAAGGGHEQYF. CDR3 DNA sequence: TGTGCCAGCAGTTCCCCTTGGGTCTCCCCGGCGGCGGGAGGTGGTCACGAGCAGTACTTC.

This clone was observed a handful of times. The chain carries TRBV10-2 and TRBJ1-1; TRBD1 is a possible D gene (5 bases). Looked up from germline, CDR1 is WSHSY and CDR2 is SAAADI. V lost 4 bases and J 0 bases, leaving 12 bases between the germline ends. The CDR3 sequence is 15 residues long. The CDR3 loop is CASSVGDGVNTEAFF. The CDR3 DNA reads TGCGCCAGCAGTGTGGGGGATGGGGTGAACACTGAAGCTTTCTTT.

This chain joins TRBV5-6 and TRBJ2-1; perhaps TRBD2 as D (5 bases). Germline values: CDR1 SGHDT, CDR2 YYEEEE. The CDR3 length is 19 residues. Trimming removed 2 bases at V and 2 bases at J, with 23 bases between. The chain's CDR3 is CASSFHERFRREPYNEQFF. CDR3 in DNA: TGTGCCAGCAGCTTCCATGAGCGGTTCCGGAGAGAGCCCTACAATGAGCAGTTCTTC.

The chain carries TRBV10-3 and TRBJ2-7, with TRBD2 as a possible D gene (5 bases). V shed 0 bases and J shed 3 bases, with 15 bases lying between them. The CDR3 spans 16 residues. The germline CDR1 and CDR2 sequences are ENHRY and SYGVKD. For the CDR3, the DNA is TGTGCCATCAGTGAGTCGGTCGGGAAGGCATACTACGAGCAGTACTTC. Its translation is CAISESVGKAYYEQYF.

The chain combines TRBV2 with TRBJ1-2; 12 bases are shared with TRBD1. CDR1 and CDR2 (germline): SNHLY, FYNNEI. V lost 3 bases to trimming and J lost 6 bases; unmatched junction nucleotides: 8. This CDR3 spans 16 amino acids. The CDR3 is CASSDPGTGGNDGYTF. The CDR3 nucleotides read TGTGCCAGCAGTGATCCCGGGACAGGGGGCAACGATGGCTACACCTTC.